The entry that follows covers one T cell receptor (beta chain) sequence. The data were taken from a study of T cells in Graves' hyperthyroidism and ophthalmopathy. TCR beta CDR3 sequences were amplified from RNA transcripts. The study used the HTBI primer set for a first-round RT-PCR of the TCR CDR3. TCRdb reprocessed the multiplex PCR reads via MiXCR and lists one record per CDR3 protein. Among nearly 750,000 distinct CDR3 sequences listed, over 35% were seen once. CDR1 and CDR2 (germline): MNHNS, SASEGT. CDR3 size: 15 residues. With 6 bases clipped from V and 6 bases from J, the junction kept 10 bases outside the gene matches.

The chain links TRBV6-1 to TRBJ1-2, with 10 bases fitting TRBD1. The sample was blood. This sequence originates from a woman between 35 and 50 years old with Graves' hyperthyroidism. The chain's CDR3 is CASRNNGQGGNGYTF. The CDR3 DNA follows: TGTGCCAGCAGAAATAATGGACAGGGGGGCAATGGCTACACCTTC.